These 22 T cell receptor beta chains originate from one sample sequenced in a study of neurological immune-mediated disorders. TCRdb independently ran MiXCR on the 5' RACE reads; one entry per CDR3 protein. The table has under 70,000 distinct CDR3 sequences, around 3.4% seen once; the top ten hold about 3%. The sequenced sample consisted of PBMCs. These receptors originate from a woman aged 25 to 39 with multiple sclerosis.

At least ten counts were recorded for this clonotype. V is TRBV20-1 and J is TRBJ2-1; perhaps TRBD1 as D (6 bases). The CDR3 is 16 residues long. CDR1 and CDR2 (germline): DFQATT, SNEGSKA (reference sequence). Trimming pared 1 base from V and 2 bases from J, leaving 15 bases between. The CDR3 here is CSARAQTGRTYNEQFF. CDR3 DNA sequence: TGCAGTGCTAGAGCCCAGACAGGAAGAACCTACAATGAGCAGTTCTTC.

In this sample, this clonotype turned up many times. This chain connects TRBV7-7 to TRBJ2-5; D gene uncertain. Germline CDR1 SSHAT, CDR2 FNYEAQ (reference sequence). The V end lost 5 bases, the J end lost 4 bases, and 14 bases lay between the germline ends. The CDR3 sequence is 14 residues long. The CDR3 loop reads CASSPLGALETQYF. The CDR3 DNA reads TGTGCCAGCAGCCCCTTAGGAGCCTTAGAGACCCAGTACTTC.

This clonotype was recorded at least ten times. V is TRBV6-1 and J is TRBJ1-6; possibly TRBD1 for D (6 bases). Deletions cut 8 bases from V and 10 bases from J, with 9 bases between. Germline values: CDR1 MNHNS, CDR2 SASEGT. The CDR3 sequence is 11 residues long. Written as DNA, the CDR3 is TGTGCCAGCTTTGGGGGCTCACCCCTCCACTTT. Translated, it gives CASFGGSPLHF.

This clonotype was seen ten or more times. This CDR3 reads CATSDLGARAYFSGANVLTF. For the CDR3, the DNA is TGTGCCACCAGTGATTTGGGGGCCAGGGCTTACTTTTCCGGGGCCAACGTCCTGACTTTC. J is TRBJ2-6 and V is TRBV24-1; D perhaps matches TRBD1 (5 bases). CDR3 length equals 20 residues. Trimming stripped 0 bases from V and 4 bases from J, with 21 bases between. Germline V CDR1 and CDR2: KGHDR, SFDVKD.

In this sample, this clonotype turned up many times. The V and J genes are TRBV6-2 or TRBV6-3 and TRBJ2-3, with 8 bases matching TRBD1. J was trimmed by 2 bases and V by 5 bases; bases with no gene match: 6. CDR3 length equals 15 residues. The germline V gene has CDR1 MNHEY and CDR2 SVGEGT. The CDR3 bases are TGTGCCAGCAGTGGCCGGACAGGGTTCACAGATACGCAGTATTTT. Protein product: CASSGRTGFTDTQYF.

This clonotype appeared a few times. The rearrangement uses TRBV6-2 or TRBV6-3 and TRBJ2-5; D is undetermined. CDR1 and CDR2 (germline): MNHEY, SVGEGT. The CDR3 has 13 amino acids. Deletions cut 6 bases from V and 0 bases from J, with 8 bases between. CDR3 amino acids: CASSRGYQETQYF. The CDR3 region has the DNA TGTGCCAGCAGCCGTGGGTACCAAGAGACCCAGTACTTC.

The table lists this clonotype with a few counts. The chain employs TRBV5-1 and TRBJ2-7; possible D gene TRBD2, 6 bases. V was pared by 1 base and J by 9 bases, with 20 bases between. CDR1 is SGHRS and CDR2 is YFSETQ in the germline V gene. There are 15 residues in the CDR3. The CDR3 bases are TGCGCCAGCAGCTTGACGGTCTCGACCGGGGGAGGGCAGTACTTC. Translation gives CASSLTVSTGGGQYF.

This clonotype was detected many times. V and J are TRBV5-6 and TRBJ2-2, with D perhaps matching TRBD1 (5 bases). Looked up from germline, CDR1 is SGHDT and CDR2 is YYEEEE. The CDR3 consists of 14 residues. The V end was cut by 4 bases, the J end by 6 bases, with 13 bases between. CDR3 nucleotides: TGTGCCAGCAGCGCCAATCTAGGGGCCGGGGAGCTGTTTTTT. Translating it yields CASSANLGAGELFF.

This clonotype was observed many times. V is TRBV6-5 and J is TRBJ2-3, with D possibly being TRBD2 (6 bases). This CDR3 contains 12 residues. V was clipped by 6 bases and J by 3 bases, with 7 bases between them. Germline values: CDR1 MNHEY, CDR2 SVGAGI. For the CDR3, the DNA is TGTGCCAGCAGCGCGGGGACAGATACGCAGTATTTT. Amino acid sequence: CASSAGTDTQYF.

At least ten counts were recorded for this clonotype. The V gene is TRBV20-1, the J gene TRBJ2-3, with 7 bases fitting TRBD1. Germline V gene data show CDR1 as DFQATT and CDR2 as SNEGSKA (reference sequence). This CDR3 has 20 amino acids. Unmatched junction bases numbered 24, after V lost 3 bases and J lost 3 bases. For the CDR3, the DNA is TGCAGTGCTAGTGTCGACAGGGCAGGAAGGAAGGGCCCGTTAACAGATACGCAGTATTTT. This sequence encodes CSASVDRAGRKGPLTDTQYF.

This clonotype showed up many times. The V call is TRBV28, the J call TRBJ2-3; 8 nucleotides agree with TRBD1. Germline CDR1 and CDR2: MDHEN and SYDVKM. This CDR3 has 18 amino acids. V dropped 6 bases and J dropped 4; count of bases not matched to a gene: 18. The chain's CDR3 is CASSHIKLWDRNSDTQYF. The CDR3 bases are TGTGCCAGCAGCCACATAAAGTTATGGGACAGGAACTCAGATACGCAGTATTTT.

In this sample, this clonotype turned up many times. The genes are TRBV6-4 and TRBJ1-2; maybe TRBD1 (5 bases). V was shortened by 3 bases and J by 8 bases, with 13 bases between the two germline ends. The CDR3 extends over 13 amino acids. CDR1 is MRHNA, CDR2 SNTAGT, per germline. The DNA of the CDR3 is TGTGCCAGCAGTGATCAGAGGGGATCCGGCTACACCTTC. It encodes CASSDQRGSGYTF.

This clonotype has just a few counts. It may be a read error: a sequence one base away is much more abundant. This chain connects TRBV5-6 to TRBJ1-1; D not resolved. The CDR3 spans 12 residues. Trimming shortened V by 4 bases and J by 8 bases, and 12 bases separated the two germline ends. CDR1 and CDR2 from the germline V gene are SGHDT and YYEEEE. DNA of the CDR3: TGTGCCAGCAGCATAAAGGAATTCGAAGCTTTCTTT. It is translated as CASSIKEFEAFF. Supplemented by reference TRBV5-6 and TRBJ1-1, the full variable domain reads DAGVTQSPTHLIKTRGQQVTLRCSPKSGHDTVSWYQQALGQGPQFIFQYYEEEERQRGNFPDRFSGHQFPNYSSELNVNALLLGDSALYLCASSIKEFEAFFGQGTRLTVV.

In this sample, this clonotype turned up many times. V is TRBV10-3 and J is TRBJ1-1; 7 nucleotides match TRBD1. V was pared by 10 bases and J by 4 bases, with 9 bases of the junction left unmatched. The CDR3 sequence is 13 residues long. Germline V gene sequence: CDR1 ENHRY, CDR2 SYGVKD. This chain's CDR3 is CATADRVGTEAFF. Written as DNA, the CDR3 is TGTGCCACCGCAGACAGGGTGGGCACTGAAGCTTTCTTT.

Ten or more counts support this clonotype. The rearrangement uses TRBV12-3 or TRBV12-4 and TRBJ2-3; a possible D gene is TRBD2 (6 bases). Trimming took off 3 bases at V and 8 bases at J, with 15 bases between the two ends. The CDR3 covers 14 residues. Here the CDR3 reads CASSLGGGLSTQYF. As DNA, the CDR3 is TGTGCCAGCAGTTTGGGTGGGGGACTTAGTACGCAGTATTTT.

This clonotype was found many times. The chain employs TRBV20-1 and TRBJ2-7, with 7 bases fitting TRBD1. J lost 5 bases, V lost 1 base, and 11 bases had no gene match. Germline V gives CDR1 DFQATT, CDR2 SNEGSKA (reference sequence). The CDR3 contains 15 residues. The chain's CDR3 is CSARAYRGALNEQYF. CDR3 DNA sequence: TGCAGTGCTAGAGCCTACAGGGGAGCTTTGAACGAGCAGTACTTC.

In this sample, this clonotype turned up many times. The CDR3 is CSARDSKVRQFF. CDR3 in DNA: TGCAGTGCTCGGGACTCAAAGGTCCGGCAGTTCTTC. The chain combines TRBV20-1 with TRBJ2-1; D may be TRBD2 (6 bases). CDR3 length equals 12 residues. V gave up 5 bases and J gave up 12 bases, with 17 bases separating them. CDR1 and CDR2 from the germline V gene are DFQATT and SNEGSKA (reference sequence).

There are many counts of this clonotype. The J gene is TRBJ2-5, the V gene TRBV11-2, with unresolved D. The CDR3 has 12 residues. Germline lookup yields CDR1 SGHAT and CDR2 FQNNGV. The V end was cut by 4 bases, the J end by 7 bases, with 10 bases between. The CDR3 nucleotides are TGTGCCAGCAGCTCCCCATGGGGGACCCAGTACTTC. It codes for CASSSPWGTQYF. Drawing the rest from reference TRBV11-2 and TRBJ2-5, the complete variable domain is EAGVAQSPRYKIIEKRQSVAFWCNPISGHATLYWYQQILGQGPKLLIQFQNNGVVDDSQLPKDRFSAERLKGVDSTLKIQPAKLEDSAVYLCASSSPWGTQYFGPGTRLLVL.

There are many counts of this clonotype. The chain has TRBV11-2 and TRBJ2-1, with TRBD1 matching over 8 bases. This CDR3 contains 17 residues. In germline, CDR1 is SGHAT, CDR2 FQNNGV. V was pared by 1 base and J by 0 bases, with 5 bases of the junction left unmatched. Written as DNA, the CDR3 is TGTGCCAGCAGCTTAGGGAGGGACAGGAGCTCCTACAATGAGCAGTTCTTC. Protein product: CASSLGRDRSSYNEQFF.

In regard to this clonotype: A much larger clone is a single base away; this may be a read error. The rearrangement joins TRBV29-1 to TRBJ2-1; a possible D gene is TRBD2 (5 bases). Germline V gives CDR1 SQVTM, CDR2 ANQGSEA. The CDR3 spans 14 residues. V lost 4 bases, J lost 10 bases, and 20 bases lay in between. CDR3 loop: CSVARDLVYREQFF. The CDR3 DNA reads as TGCAGCGTTGCCCGGGATTTAGTCTATAGGGAGCAGTTCTTC.

This chain connects TRBV6-2 or TRBV6-3 to TRBJ2-1, with TRBD1 matching over 10 bases. CDR1 MNHEY and CDR2 SVGEGT come from the germline V gene. V lost 6 bases, J lost 5 bases, and 7 bases stayed unmatched. The CDR3 extends over 15 amino acids. CDR3 bases: TGTGCCAGCAGCTACGGGGGACAGGGGCACAATGAGCAGTTCTTC. Translating it yields CASSYGGQGHNEQFF.

This clonotype was observed many times. The CDR3: CASSYGYAGETQYF. CDR3 sequence (DNA): TGTGCCAGCAGTTACGGGTATGCAGGAGAGACCCAGTACTTC. The chain couples TRBV6-5 to TRBJ2-5; D is ambiguous. CDR1 MNHEY and CDR2 SVGAGI come from the germline V gene. This CDR3 spans 14 amino acids. Trimming cost V 2 bases and J 4 bases, with 11 bases left between them.